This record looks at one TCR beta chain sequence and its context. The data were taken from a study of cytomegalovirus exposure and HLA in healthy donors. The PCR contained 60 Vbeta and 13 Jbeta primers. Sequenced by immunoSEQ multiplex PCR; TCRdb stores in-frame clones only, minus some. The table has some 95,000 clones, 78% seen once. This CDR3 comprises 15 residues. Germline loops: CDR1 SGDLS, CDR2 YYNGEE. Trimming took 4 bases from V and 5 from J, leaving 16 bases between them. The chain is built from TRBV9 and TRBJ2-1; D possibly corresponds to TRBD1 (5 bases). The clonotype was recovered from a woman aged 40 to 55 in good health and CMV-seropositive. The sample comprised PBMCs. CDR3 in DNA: TGTGCCAGCAGCTCGCGTATAGGGGATAACAATGAGCAGTTCTTC. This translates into CASSSRIGDNNEQFF. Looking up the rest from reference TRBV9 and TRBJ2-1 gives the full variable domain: DSGVTQTPKHLITATGQRVTLRCSPRSGDLSVYWYQQSLDQGLQFLIQYYNGEERAKGNILERFSAQQFPDLHSELNLSSLELGDSALYFCASSSRIGDNNEQFFGPGTRLTVL.